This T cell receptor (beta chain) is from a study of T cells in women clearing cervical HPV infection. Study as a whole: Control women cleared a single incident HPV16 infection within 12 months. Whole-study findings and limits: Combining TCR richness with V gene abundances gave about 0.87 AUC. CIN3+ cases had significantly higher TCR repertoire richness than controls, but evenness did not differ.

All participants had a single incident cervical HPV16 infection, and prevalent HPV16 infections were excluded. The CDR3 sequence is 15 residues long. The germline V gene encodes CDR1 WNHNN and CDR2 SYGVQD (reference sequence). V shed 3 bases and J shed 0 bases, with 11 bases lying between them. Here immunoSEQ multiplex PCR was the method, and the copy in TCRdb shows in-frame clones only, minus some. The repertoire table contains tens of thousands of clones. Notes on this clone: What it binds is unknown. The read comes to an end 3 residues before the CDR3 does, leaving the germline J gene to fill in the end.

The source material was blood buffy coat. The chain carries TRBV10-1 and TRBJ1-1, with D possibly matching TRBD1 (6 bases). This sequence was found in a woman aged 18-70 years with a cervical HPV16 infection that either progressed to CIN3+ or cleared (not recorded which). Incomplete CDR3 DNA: TGCGCCAGCAGTGACTCCACAGGGATGAACACTGAA. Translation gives CASSDSTGMNTE. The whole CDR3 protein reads CASSDSTGMNTEAFF.